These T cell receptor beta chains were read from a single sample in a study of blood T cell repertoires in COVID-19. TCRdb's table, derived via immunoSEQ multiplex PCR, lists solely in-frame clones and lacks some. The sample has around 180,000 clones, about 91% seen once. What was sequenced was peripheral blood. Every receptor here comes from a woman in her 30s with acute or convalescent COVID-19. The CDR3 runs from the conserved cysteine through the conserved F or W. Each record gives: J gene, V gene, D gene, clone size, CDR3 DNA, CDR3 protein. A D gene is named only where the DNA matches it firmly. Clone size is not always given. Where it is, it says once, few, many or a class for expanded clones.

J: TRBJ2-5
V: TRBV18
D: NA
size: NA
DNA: TGTGCCAGCTCACCAGATTACGGGGAGACCCAGTACTTC
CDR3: CASSPDYGETQYF

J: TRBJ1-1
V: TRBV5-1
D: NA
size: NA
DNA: TGCGCCAGCGGGCAGGGGTGGAACACTGAAGCTTTCTTT
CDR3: CASGQGWNTEAFF

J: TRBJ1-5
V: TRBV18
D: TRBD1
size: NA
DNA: TGTGCCAGCTCACTGGGACAGGGAAATCAGCCCCAGCATTTT
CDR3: CASSLGQGNQPQHF

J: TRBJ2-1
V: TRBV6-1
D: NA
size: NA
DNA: TGTGCCAGCAGTGAGCTCTCAGGGGCCCTCGCTAATGAGCAGTTCTTC
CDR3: CASSELSGALANEQFF

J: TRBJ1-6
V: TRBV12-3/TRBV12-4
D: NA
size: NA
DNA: TGTGCCAGCAGAGGGGACTATAATTCACCCCTCCACTTT
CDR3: CASRGDYNSPLHF

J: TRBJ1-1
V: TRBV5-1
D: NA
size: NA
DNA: TGCGCCAGCAGCTATGAGGGAAGCGGCACTGAAGCTTTCTTT
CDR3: CASSYEGSGTEAFF

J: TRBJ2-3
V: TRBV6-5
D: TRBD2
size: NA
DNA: TGTGCCAGCAGTTTAAGCGGGAGCGGGAACTCGGCGCAGTATTTT
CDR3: CASSLSGSGNSAQYF

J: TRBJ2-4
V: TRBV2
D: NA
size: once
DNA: TGTGCCAGCAGGGAGAGGGTAGCCAAAAACATTCAGTACTTC
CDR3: CASRERVAKNIQYF

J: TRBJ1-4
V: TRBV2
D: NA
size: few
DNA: TGTGCCAGCACGCCCTGGGCCCGGTCAGAACTGTTTTTT
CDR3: CASTPWARSELFF

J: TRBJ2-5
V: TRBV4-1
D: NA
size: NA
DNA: TGCGCCAGCAGCCAGAGCTCTACGGTTCAAGAGACCCAGTACTTC
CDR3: CASSQSSTVQETQYF

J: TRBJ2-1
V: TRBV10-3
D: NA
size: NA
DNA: TGTGCCATCAAGGGAGTGAGCTCCTACAATGAGCAGTTCTTC
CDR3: CAIKGVSSYNEQFF

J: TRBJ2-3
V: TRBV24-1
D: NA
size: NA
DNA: TGTGCCACCAGTAAGGGGGGGGAGGGCACAGATACGCAGTATTTT
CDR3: CATSKGGEGTDTQYF

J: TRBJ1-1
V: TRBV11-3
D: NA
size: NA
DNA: TGTGCCAGCGCCGTGGGACTATTAACTATGAACACTGAAGCTTTCTTT
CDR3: CASAVGLLTMNTEAFF

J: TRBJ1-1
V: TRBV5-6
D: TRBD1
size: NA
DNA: TGTGCCAGCAGCTTCGACAGGGGTGAAGCTTTCTTT
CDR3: CASSFDRGEAFF

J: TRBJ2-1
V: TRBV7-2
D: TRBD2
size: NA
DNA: TGTGCCAGCAGCCTCGCCGGGACTAGATCTATCGGGCCCTACAATGAGCAGTTCTTC
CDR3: CASSLAGTRSIGPYNEQFF

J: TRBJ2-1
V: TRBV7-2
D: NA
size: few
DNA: TGTGCCAGCAGCCTACGATCGACAGGTGTGAATGAGCAGTTCTTC
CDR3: CASSLRSTGVNEQFF

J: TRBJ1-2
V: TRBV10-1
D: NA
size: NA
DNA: TGCGCCAGCAGTGAGTCGACGAATTGGGGCCGATATGGCTACACCTTC
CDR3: CASSESTNWGRYGYTF

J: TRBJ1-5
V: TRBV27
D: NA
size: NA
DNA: TGTGCCAGCAGTTCAACTCGTCATCAGCCCCAGCATTTT
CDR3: CASSSTRHQPQHF

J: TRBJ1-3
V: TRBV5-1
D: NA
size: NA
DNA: TGCGCCAGCAGCTTGGAGGTCGGAGGCCTCTCTGGAAACACCATATATTTT
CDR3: CASSLEVGGLSGNTIYF

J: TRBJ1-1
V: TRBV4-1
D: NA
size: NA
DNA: TGCGCCAGCAGCCACAGTATGAACACTGAAGCTTTCTTT
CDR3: CASSHSMNTEAFF

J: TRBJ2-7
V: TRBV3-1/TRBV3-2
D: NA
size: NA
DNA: TGTGCCAGCAGACTACACGCAAACTCCTACGAGCAGTACTTC
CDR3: CASRLHANSYEQYF

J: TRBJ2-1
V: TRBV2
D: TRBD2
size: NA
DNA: TGTGCCACGGGACTAGCGGCTTCCTACAATGAGCAGTTCTTC
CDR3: CATGLAASYNEQFF

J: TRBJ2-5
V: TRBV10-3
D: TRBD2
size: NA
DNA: TGTGCCATCAGTGAGTCACCGGGGCGCGCCCTTAGCGGGAGTATGGAGACCCAGTACTTC
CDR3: CAISESPGRALSGSMETQYF

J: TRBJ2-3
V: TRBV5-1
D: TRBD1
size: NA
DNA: TGCGCCAGCAGCTTGGGGACAGGGGCAGATACGCAGTATTTT
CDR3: CASSLGTGADTQYF

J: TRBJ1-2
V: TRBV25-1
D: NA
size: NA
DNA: TGTGCCAGCCGCCCGGGAGATAACTATGGCTACACCTTC
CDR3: CASRPGDNYGYTF

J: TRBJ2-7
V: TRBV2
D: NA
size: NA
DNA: TGTGCCACAAAACAGGGACATATTTCCTACGAGCAGTACTTC
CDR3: CATKQGHISYEQYF

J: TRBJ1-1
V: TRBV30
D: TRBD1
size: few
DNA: TGTGCCTGGTCAGGGGGAATGAACACTGAAGCTTTCTTT
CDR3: CAWSGGMNTEAFF

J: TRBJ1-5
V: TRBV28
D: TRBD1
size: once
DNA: TGTGCCAGCATAGGGGACAGACTTTATCAGCCCCAGCATTTT
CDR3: CASIGDRLYQPQHF

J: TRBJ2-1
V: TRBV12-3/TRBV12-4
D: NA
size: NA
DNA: TGTGCCAGCAGTTATAACTACAATGAGCAGTTCTTC
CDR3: CASSYNYNEQFF

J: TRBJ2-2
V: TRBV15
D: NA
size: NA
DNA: TGTGCCACCAGCAGCCGGGGGTGGGGGAGTTGGAACACCGGGGAGCTGTTTTTT
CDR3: CATSSRGWGSWNTGELFF

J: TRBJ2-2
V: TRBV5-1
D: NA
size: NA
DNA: TGCGCCAGCAGGTGGCGGGCTGAACCCACCGGGGAGCTGTTTTTT
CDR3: CASRWRAEPTGELFF

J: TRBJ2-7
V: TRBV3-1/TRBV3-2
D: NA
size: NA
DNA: TGTGCCAGCAGCCAACAGGGCCTCTACGAGCAGTACTTC
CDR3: CASSQQGLYEQYF

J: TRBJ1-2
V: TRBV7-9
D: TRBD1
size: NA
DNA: TGTGCCAGCAGCCCAACAGGGGGCTATGGCTACACCTTC
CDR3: CASSPTGGYGYTF

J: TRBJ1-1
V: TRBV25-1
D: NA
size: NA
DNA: TGTGCCAGCAGTCACCAAGGGGGGGACACTGAAGCTTTCTTT
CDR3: CASSHQGGDTEAFF

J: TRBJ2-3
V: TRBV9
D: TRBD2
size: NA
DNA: TGTGCCAGCAGCGCAAGCGGGAGCCTTCTTGTAGATACGCAGTATTTT
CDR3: CASSASGSLLVDTQYF

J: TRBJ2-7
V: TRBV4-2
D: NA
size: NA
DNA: TGTGCCAGCTCCGTCCTTAGCCGCGAGCAGTACTTC
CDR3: CASSVLSREQYF

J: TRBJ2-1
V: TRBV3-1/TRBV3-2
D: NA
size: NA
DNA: TGTGCCAGCAGCCAAGATCTTGGCGGTGAGCAGTTCTTC
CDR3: CASSQDLGGEQFF

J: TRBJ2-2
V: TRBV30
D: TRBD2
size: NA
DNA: TGTGCCTCAGGGACTAGCGGTCACGGGGAGCTGTTTTTT
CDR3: CASGTSGHGELFF

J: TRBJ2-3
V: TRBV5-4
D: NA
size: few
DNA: TGTGCCAGCAGCTTGGAACTAGCAGGCGCATCGCAGTATTTT
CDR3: CASSLELAGASQYF

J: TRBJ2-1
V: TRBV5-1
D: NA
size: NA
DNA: TGCGCCAGCAGCTTAACAGGGTGGGGCTACAATGAGCAGTTCTTC
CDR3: CASSLTGWGYNEQFF

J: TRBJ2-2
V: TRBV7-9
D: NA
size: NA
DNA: TGTGCCAGCCTCGAACTAGCTGGCGCCGGGGAGCTGTTTTTT
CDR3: CASLELAGAGELFF

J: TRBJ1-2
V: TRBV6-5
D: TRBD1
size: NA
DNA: TGTGCCAGCAGTTACAAGGGACAGCTTTATGGCTACACCTTC
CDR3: CASSYKGQLYGYTF

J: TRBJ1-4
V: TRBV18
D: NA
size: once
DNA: TGTGCCAGCTCCCCTCCGGGACACAGGGCTGAAAAACTGTTTTTT
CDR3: CASSPPGHRAEKLFF

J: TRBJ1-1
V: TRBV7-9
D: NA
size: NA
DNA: TGTGCCAGCAGCTTTTTCGGCGGGAACACTGAAGCTTTCTTT
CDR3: CASSFFGGNTEAFF

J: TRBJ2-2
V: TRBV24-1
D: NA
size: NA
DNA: TGTGCCACCGGGAGGAGTTCGAACACCGGGGAGCTGTTTTTT
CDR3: CATGRSSNTGELFF

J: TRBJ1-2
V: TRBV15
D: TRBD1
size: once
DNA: TGTGCCACCAGCAGCGCGCCTGAACCGGGACAGGGTCCAAGCTATGGCTACACCTTC
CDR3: CATSSAPEPGQGPSYGYTF